The clone carrying this T cell receptor beta chain showed up just once. The length of the CDR3 is 13 residues. Germline CDR1 reads SGDLS; CDR2 reads YYNGEE. Trimming shortened V by 3 bases and J by 5 bases, and 8 bases separated the two germline ends. Sequencing was performed with immunoSEQ multiplex PCR; in TCRdb, only in-frame clones are kept and a portion is missing. The sample shows fewer than 250,000 clones, around four fifths of them seen only once. This record belongs to a study of blood T cell repertoires in COVID-19. The origin of this receptor is a woman between 55 and 75 years old with active or convalescent COVID-19. Sequences were obtained from peripheral blood. The rearrangement joins TRBV9 to TRBJ2-2, with a possible D match to TRBD2 (5 bases). CDR3 loop: CASSAGETGELFF. CDR3 nucleotides: TGTGCCAGCAGCGCCGGGGAAACCGGGGAGCTGTTTTTT.